This T cell receptor (beta chain) was identified during a study of blood T cell repertoires in COVID-19. Repertoires were generated with immunoSEQ multiplex PCR, while TCRdb's copy carries only in-frame clones and drops some. Altogether 80,000 to 100,000 clones are present, around 80% being singletons, with the ten largest covering roughly 20%. The germline CDR1 and CDR2 sequences are KGHSH and LQKENI. This CDR3 has 12 amino acids. Trimming cost V 5 bases and J 7 bases; bases outside gene matches: 4. The source is a human donor in a cohort sampled during active COVID-19. The V and J genes are TRBV18 and TRBJ2-5; 7 nucleotides align to TRBD1. Material: peripheral blood. CDR3 in DNA: TGTGCCAGCTCAACAGGGGATGGGACCCAGTACTTC. This encodes CASSTGDGTQYF.